Below are 5 T cell receptor beta chains sequenced from a single sample in a study of PD-L1 blockade in urothelial cancer. This sample's time point: peripheral blood 6 weeks after treatment start. Only in-frame clones appear in the TCRdb table, and some are missing; sequencing was by immunoSEQ multiplex PCR. The sample has around 110,000 clones; approximately 90% are singletons. Sequencing used PBMCs, obtained around atezolizumab (anti-PD-L1) treatment. The source of these receptors is a man between 60 and 75 years old with urothelial cancer.

The chain recombines TRBV7-9 with TRBJ2-7; 7 nucleotides agree with TRBD1. The trim removed 7 bases at V and 6 bases at J, leaving 12 bases unmatched. The CDR3 covers 14 residues. Germline V lookup: CDR1 SEHNR, CDR2 FQNEAQ (reference sequence). The CDR3 loop reads CASTPGDRASEQYF. CDR3 sequence (DNA): TGTGCCAGCACGCCTGGCGACAGGGCAAGCGAGCAGTACTTC.

This chain links TRBV18 with TRBJ1-2; TRBD1 matches 7 bases. Trimming removed 3 bases from V and 6 bases from J; junction bases left unmatched: 4. Per germline, CDR1 KGHSH and CDR2 LQKENI. This CDR3 contains 13 residues. The CDR3 nucleotides read TGTGCCAGCTCACCCGGACAGGACGATGGCTACACCTTC. Protein sequence: CASSPGQDDGYTF. The entire variable domain, with the rest obtained from reference TRBV18 and TRBJ1-2, is as follows: NAGVMQNPRHLVRRRGQEARLRCSPMKGHSHVYWYRQLPEEGLKFMVYLQKENIIDESGMPKERFSAEFPKEGPSILRIQQVVRGDSAAYFCASSPGQDDGYTFGSGTRLTVV.

The chain links TRBV13 to TRBJ2-3; 14 bases match TRBD2. V shed 0 bases and J 2 bases; nucleotides not matched to a gene: 4. The length of the CDR3 is 18 residues. Per the germline V gene, CDR1 is PRHDT and CDR2 is FYEKMQ (reference sequence). This CDR3 is CASSLGQGLAGATDTQYF. Written as DNA, the CDR3 is TGTGCCAGCAGCTTAGGCCAGGGACTAGCGGGAGCCACAGATACGCAGTATTTT.

This chain joins TRBV6-1 and TRBJ2-3; 8 bases line up with TRBD2. V trimming: 6 bases; J trimming: 1 base; junction bases outside the gene matches: 3. Germline V gene sequence: CDR1 MNHNS, CDR2 SASEGT. The CDR3 extends over 14 amino acids. The CDR3 sequence: CASSIAGRTDTQYF. The CDR3 nucleotides are TGTGCCAGCAGCATAGCGGGGCGCACAGATACGCAGTATTTT.

The rearrangement links TRBV4-3 to TRBJ2-7, with D possibly being TRBD1 (5 bases). Trimming took off 1 base at V and 7 bases at J, with 17 bases between the two ends. CDR1 is LGHNA and CDR2 is YSLEER in the germline V gene. This CDR3 has 15 amino acids. The CDR3 here is CASSQAWGGAWEQYF. The CDR3 nucleotides read TGCGCCAGCAGCCAAGCCTGGGGTGGGGCTTGGGAGCAGTACTTC.